There are a few counts of the clone carrying this T cell receptor (beta chain). Antigen: not known. This sample stems from a study of T cells after yellow fever vaccination. Overall study: SMART-Seq v4 Ultra Low Input handled preparation of low-cell-number fractions. General observations from the study: A small share of clonotypes appeared in both CD4 and CD8 compartments. Reappearance after the booster was observed for most primary-vaccination clones (around 96% CD4, just over 85% CD8).

By 5'RACE template switching, TCR cDNA was produced, with a universal primer site and UMIs added in the process. TCRdb fed the 5' RACE reads into MiXCR, producing one record per CDR3 protein. The data contain about 310,000 distinct CDR3 sequences, 3.6% of them singletons. CDR3 length: 14 residues. V shed 6 bases and J shed 7 bases, with 18 bases lying between them. CDR1 and CDR2 (germline): SGDLS, YYNGEE. V gene TRBV9 combines with J gene TRBJ2-3, with D perhaps TRBD1 (6 bases). Sequencing used PBMCs, obtained on the day of the yellow fever booster vaccination. The source of this sequence is a man aged 18 to 29 who received the YFV17D yellow fever vaccine. The CDR3 DNA reads as TGTGCCAGCACTCAGAATGGGGGCCCTTATACGCAGTATTTT. This translates into CASTQNGGPYTQYF.